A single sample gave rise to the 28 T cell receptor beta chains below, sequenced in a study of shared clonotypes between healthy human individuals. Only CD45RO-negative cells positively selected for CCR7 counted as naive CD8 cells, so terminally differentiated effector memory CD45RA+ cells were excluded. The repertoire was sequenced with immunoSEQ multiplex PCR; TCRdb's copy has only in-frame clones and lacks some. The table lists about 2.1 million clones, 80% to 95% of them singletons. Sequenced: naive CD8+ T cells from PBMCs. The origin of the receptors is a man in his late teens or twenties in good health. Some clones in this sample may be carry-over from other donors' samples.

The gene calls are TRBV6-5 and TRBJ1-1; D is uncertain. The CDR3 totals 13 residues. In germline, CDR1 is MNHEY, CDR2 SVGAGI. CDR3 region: CGSSREFNTEAFF. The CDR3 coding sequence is TGTGGAAGCTCAAGGGAGTTCAACACTGAAGCTTTCTTT.

In nucleotides, the CDR3 is TGTGCCAGCAGCCCCGGACTAGCGGGAGGGCCCAATGAGCAGTTCTTC. Encoded protein: CASSPGLAGGPNEQFF. The V call is TRBV7-9, the J call TRBJ2-1; 15 positions match TRBD2. Germline trimming cut 5 bases from V and 6 bases from J; bases unmatched to any gene: 5. This CDR3 region has 16 residues. The germline gives CDR1 SEHNR, CDR2 FQNEAQ (reference sequence). Full variable domain (rest looked up from reference TRBV7-9 and TRBJ2-1): DTGVSQNPRHKITKRGQNVTFRCDPISEHNRLYWYRQTLGQGPEFLTYFQNEAQLEKSRLLSDRFSAERPKGSFSTLEIQRTEQGDSAMYLCASSPGLAGGPNEQFFGPGTRLTVL.

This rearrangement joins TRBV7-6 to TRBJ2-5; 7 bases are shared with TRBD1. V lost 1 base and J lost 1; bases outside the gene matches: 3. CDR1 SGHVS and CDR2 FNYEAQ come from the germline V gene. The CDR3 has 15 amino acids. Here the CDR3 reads CASSLEDRAQETQYF. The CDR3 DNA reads TGTGCCAGCAGCTTAGAAGACAGGGCCCAAGAGACCCAGTACTTC.

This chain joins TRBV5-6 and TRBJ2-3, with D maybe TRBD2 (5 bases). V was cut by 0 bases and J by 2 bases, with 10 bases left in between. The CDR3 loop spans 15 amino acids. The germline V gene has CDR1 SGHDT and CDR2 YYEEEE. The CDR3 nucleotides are TGTGCCAGCAGCTTGGACGGACTCGCCACAGATACGCAGTATTTT. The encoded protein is CASSLDGLATDTQYF.

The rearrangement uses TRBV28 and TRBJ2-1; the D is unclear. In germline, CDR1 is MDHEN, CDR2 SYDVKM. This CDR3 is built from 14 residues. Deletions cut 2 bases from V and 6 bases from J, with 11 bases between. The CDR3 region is CASSLPWSGNEQFF. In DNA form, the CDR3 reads TGTGCCAGCAGTTTACCTTGGTCGGGCAATGAGCAGTTCTTC. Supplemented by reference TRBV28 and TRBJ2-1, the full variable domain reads DVKVTQSSRYLVKRTGEKVFLECVQDMDHENMFWYRQDPGLGLRLIYFSYDVKMKEKGDIPEGYSVSREKKERFSLILESASTNQTSMYLCASSLPWSGNEQFFGPGTRLTVL.

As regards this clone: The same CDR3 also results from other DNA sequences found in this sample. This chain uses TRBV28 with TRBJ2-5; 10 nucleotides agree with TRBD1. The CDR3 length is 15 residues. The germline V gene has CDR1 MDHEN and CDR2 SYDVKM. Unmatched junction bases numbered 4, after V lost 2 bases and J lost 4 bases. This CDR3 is CASSLGDRGRETQYF. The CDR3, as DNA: TGTGCCAGCAGTTTAGGGGACAGGGGCCGAGAGACCCAGTACTTC.

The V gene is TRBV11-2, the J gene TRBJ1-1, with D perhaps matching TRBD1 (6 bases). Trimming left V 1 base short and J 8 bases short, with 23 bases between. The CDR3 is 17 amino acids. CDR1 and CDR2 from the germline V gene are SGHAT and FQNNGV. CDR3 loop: CASSLGSARTRGWEAFF. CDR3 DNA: TGTGCCAGCAGCTTAGGTTCTGCACGGACCAGGGGTTGGGAAGCTTTCTTT.

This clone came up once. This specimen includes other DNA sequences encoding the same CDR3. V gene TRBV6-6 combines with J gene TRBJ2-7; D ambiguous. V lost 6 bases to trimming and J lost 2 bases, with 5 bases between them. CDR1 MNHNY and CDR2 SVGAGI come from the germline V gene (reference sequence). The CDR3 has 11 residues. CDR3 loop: CASSYTYEQYF. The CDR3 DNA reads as TGTGCCAGCAGCTACACCTACGAGCAGTACTTC.

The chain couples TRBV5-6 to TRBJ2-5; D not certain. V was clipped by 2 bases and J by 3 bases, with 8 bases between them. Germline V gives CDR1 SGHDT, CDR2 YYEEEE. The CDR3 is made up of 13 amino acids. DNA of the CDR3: TGTGCCAGCAGCTTCTCACTAAAAGAGACCCAGTACTTC. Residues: CASSFSLKETQYF.

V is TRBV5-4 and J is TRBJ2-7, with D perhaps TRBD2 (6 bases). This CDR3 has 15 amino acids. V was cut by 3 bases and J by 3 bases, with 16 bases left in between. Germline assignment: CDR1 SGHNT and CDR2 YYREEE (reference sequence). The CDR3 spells CASSYMGGRDYEQYF. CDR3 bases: TGTGCCAGCAGCTATATGGGGGGACGGGACTACGAGCAGTACTTC.

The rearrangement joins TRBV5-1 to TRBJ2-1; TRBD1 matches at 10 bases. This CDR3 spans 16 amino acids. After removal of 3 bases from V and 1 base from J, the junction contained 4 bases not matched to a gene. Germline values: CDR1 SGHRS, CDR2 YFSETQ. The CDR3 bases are TGCGCCAGCAGCTCACCGGACAGGGGGTCCTACAATGAGCAGTTCTTC. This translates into CASSSPDRGSYNEQFF.

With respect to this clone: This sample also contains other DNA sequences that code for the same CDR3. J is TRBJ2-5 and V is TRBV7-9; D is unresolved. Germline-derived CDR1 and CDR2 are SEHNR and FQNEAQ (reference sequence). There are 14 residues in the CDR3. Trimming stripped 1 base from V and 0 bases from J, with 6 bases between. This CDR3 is CASSLGQNQETQYF. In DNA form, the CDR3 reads TGTGCCAGCAGCTTAGGCCAGAACCAAGAGACCCAGTACTTC. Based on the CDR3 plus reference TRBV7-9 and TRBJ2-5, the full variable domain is DTGVSQNPRHKITKRGQNVTFRCDPISEHNRLYWYRQTLGQGPEFLTYFQNEAQLEKSRLLSDRFSAERPKGSFSTLEIQRTEQGDSAMYLCASSLGQNQETQYFGPGTRLLVL.

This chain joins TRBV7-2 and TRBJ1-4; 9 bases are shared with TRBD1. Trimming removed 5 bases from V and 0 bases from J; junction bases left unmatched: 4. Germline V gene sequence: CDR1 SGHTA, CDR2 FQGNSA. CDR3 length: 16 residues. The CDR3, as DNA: TGTGCCAGCAGCCAGAGGACAGGGGCAACTAATGAAAAACTGTTTTTT. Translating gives CASSQRTGATNEKLFF.

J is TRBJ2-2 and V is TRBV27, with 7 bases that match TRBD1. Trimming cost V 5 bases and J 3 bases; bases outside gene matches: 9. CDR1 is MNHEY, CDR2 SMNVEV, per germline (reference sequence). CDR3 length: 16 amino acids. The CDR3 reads CASSRQGGWDTGELFF. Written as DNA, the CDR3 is TGTGCCAGCAGTCGACAGGGCGGCTGGGACACCGGGGAGCTGTTTTTT.

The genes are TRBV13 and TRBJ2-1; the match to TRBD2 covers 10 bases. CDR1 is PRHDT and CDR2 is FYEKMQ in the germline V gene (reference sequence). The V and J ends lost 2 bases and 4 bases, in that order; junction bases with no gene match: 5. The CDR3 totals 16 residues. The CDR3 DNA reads TGTGCCAGCAGCTTACTAGCGGGAGAAGGGTACAATGAGCAGTTCTTC. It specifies CASSLLAGEGYNEQFF.

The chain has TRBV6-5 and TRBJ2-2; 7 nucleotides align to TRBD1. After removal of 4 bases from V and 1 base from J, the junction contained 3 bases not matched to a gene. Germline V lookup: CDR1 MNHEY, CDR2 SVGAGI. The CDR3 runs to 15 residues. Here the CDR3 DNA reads TGTGCCAGCAGTTTAAACAGGGGGAACACCGGGGAGCTGTTTTTT. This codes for CASSLNRGNTGELFF.

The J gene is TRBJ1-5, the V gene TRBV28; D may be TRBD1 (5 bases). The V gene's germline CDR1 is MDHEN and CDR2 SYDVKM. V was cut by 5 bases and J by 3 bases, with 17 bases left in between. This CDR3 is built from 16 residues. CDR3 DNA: TGTGCCAGCAGTCCCGAGACGGGGGGATACAATCAGCCCCAGCATTTT. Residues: CASSPETGGYNQPQHF.

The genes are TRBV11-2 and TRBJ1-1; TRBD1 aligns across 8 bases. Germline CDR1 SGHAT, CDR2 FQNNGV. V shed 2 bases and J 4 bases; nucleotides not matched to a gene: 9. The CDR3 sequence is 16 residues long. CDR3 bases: TGTGCCAGCAGCTTATTTGGCAGGGGGCCGGGCACTGAAGCTTTCTTT. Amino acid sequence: CASSLFGRGPGTEAFF.

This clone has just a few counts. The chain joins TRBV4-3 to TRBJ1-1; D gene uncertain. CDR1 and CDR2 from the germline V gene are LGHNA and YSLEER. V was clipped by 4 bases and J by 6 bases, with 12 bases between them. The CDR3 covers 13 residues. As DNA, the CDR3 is TGCGCCAGCAGCCCAAAGGGAGGATCTGAAGCTTTCTTT. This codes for CASSPKGGSEAFF.

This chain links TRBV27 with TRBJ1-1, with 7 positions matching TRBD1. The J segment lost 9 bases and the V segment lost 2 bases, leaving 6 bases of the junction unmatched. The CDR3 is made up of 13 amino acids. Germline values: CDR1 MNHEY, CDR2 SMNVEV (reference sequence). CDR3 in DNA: TGTGCCAGCAGTTTACTCCGGGGACAGAAAGCTTTCTTT. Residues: CASSLLRGQKAFF.

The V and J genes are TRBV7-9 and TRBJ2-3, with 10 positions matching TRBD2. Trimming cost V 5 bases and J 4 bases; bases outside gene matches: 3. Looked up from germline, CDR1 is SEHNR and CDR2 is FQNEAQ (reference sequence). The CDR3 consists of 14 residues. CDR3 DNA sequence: TGTGCCAGCAGCGTTAGCGGGAGGCCAGATACGCAGTATTTT. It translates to CASSVSGRPDTQYF.

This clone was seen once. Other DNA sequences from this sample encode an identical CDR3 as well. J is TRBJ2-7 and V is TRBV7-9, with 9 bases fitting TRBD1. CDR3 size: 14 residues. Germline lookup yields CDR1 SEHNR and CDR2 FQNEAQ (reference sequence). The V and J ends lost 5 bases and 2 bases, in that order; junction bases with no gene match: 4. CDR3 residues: CASSHRDRAYEQYF. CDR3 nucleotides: TGTGCCAGCAGCCATCGGGACAGGGCCTACGAGCAGTACTTC. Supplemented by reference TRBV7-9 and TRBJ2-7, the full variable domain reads DTGVSQNPRHKITKRGQNVTFRCDPISEHNRLYWYRQTLGQGPEFLTYFQNEAQLEKSRLLSDRFSAERPKGSFSTLEIQRTEQGDSAMYLCASSHRDRAYEQYFGPGTRLTVT.

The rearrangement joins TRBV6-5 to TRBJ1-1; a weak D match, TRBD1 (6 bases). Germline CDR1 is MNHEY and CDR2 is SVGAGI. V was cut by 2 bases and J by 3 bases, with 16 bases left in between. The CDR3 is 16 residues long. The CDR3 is CASSYGTGKWDTEAFF. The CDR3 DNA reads TGTGCCAGCAGTTACGGAACAGGGAAGTGGGACACTGAAGCTTTCTTT.

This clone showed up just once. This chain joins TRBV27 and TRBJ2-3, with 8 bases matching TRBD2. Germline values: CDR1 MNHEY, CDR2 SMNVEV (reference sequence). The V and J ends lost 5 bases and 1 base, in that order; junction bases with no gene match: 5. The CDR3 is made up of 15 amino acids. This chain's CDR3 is CASSLRLARTDTQYF. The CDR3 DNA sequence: TGTGCCAGCAGTCTCAGACTAGCGCGCACAGATACGCAGTATTTT.

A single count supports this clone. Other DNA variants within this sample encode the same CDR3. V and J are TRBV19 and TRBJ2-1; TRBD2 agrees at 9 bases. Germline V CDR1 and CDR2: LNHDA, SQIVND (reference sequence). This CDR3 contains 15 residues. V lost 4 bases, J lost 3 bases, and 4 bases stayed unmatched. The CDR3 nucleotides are TGTGCCAGTAGTACATTAGCGGGAGTCTACAATGAGCAGTTCTTC. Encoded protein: CASSTLAGVYNEQFF.

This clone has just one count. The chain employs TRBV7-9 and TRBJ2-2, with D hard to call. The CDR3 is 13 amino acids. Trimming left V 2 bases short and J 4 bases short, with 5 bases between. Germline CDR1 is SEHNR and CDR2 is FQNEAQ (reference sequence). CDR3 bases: TGTGCCAGCAGCTTACAGACCACCGGGGAGCTGTTTTTT. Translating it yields CASSLQTTGELFF.

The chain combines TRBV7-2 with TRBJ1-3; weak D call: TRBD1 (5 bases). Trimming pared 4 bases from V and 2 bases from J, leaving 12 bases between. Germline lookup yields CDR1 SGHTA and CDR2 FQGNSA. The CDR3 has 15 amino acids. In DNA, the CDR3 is TGTGCCAGCAGCTCCGGGACGGTGGCTGGAAACACCATATATTTT. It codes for CASSSGTVAGNTIYF.

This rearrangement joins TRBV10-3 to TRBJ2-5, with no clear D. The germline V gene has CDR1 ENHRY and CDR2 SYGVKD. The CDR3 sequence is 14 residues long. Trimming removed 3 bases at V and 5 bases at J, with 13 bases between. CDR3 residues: CAISESASSETQYF. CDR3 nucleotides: TGTGCCATCAGTGAATCGGCCAGCTCCGAGACCCAGTACTTC.